Included here is one TCR beta chain sequence, with context. Its antigen is not identified. The sample is drawn from a study of T cell repertoires in cytomegalovirus infection. Study details: HLA-C-restricted CMV epitopes, recently identified, and well-studied HLA-B-restricted ones were used by the study.

TCRdb recomputed calls from the reads with MiXCR, one row per CDR3 protein. Of 380,000 or so distinct CDR3 sequences in the sample, just under 35% were seen once. The clonotype originates from a human donor in good health (CMV status not recorded). Some clones in this sample may be carry-over from other donors' samples. This specimen consisted of cultured PBMCs, obtained from culture after CMV antigen stimulation.

The CDR3 protein is CASSYGLAGAGDTQYF. The CDR3 DNA sequence: TGTGCCAGCAGCTATGGACTAGCGGGAGCTGGAGATACGCAGTATTTT. The chain combines TRBV7-2 with TRBJ2-3; TRBD2 aligns across 13 bases. CDR3 length equals 16 residues. The V gene end was trimmed by 4 bases and the J gene end by 5 bases; junction bases not matched to a gene: 6. Germline values: CDR1 SGHTA, CDR2 FQGNSA.